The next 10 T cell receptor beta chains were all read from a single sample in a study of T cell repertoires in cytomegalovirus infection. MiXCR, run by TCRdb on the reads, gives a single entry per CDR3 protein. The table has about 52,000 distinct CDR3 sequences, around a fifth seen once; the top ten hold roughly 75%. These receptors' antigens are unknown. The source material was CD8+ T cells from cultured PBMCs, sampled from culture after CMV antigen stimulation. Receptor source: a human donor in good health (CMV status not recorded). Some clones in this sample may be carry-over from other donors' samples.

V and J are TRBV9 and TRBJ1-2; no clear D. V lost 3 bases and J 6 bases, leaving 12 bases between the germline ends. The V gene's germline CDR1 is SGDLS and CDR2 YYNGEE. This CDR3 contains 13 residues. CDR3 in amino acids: CASSGERVHGYTF. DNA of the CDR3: TGTGCCAGCAGCGGGGAGAGGGTTCATGGCTACACCTTC.

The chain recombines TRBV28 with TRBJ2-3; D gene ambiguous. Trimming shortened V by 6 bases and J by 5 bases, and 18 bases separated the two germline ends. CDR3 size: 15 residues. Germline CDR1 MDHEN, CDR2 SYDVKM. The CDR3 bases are TGTGCCAGCAGCTTTACAAGGCATCCAGGAGATACGCAGTATTTT. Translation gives CASSFTRHPGDTQYF. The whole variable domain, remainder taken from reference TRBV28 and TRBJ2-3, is DVKVTQSSRYLVKRTGEKVFLECVQDMDHENMFWYRQDPGLGLRLIYFSYDVKMKEKGDIPEGYSVSREKKERFSLILESASTNQTSMYLCASSFTRHPGDTQYFGPGTRLTVL.

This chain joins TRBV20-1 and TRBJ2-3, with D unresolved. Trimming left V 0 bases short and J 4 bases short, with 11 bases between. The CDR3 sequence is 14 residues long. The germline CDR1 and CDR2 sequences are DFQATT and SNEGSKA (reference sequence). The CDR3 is CSARDGYRADTQYF. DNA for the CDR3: TGCAGTGCTAGAGATGGATATAGAGCAGATACGCAGTATTTT.

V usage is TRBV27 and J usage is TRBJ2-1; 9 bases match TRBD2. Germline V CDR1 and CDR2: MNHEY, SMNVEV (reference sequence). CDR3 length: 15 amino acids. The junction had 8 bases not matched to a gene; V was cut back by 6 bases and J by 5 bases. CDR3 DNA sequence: TGTGCCAGCAGAAGAGCCGGGACTAGCAACAATGAGCAGTTCTTC. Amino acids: CASRRAGTSNNEQFF.

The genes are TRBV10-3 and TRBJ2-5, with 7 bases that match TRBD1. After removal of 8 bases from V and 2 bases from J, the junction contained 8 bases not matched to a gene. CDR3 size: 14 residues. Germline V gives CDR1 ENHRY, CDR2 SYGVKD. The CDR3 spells CAISPGTAQETQYF. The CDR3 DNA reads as TGTGCCATCTCTCCTGGGACAGCACAAGAGACCCAGTACTTC.

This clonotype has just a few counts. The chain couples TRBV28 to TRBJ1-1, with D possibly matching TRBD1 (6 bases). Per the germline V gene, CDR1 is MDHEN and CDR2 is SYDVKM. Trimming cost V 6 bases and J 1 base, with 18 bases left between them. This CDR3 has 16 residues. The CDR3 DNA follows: TGTGCCAGCAGCCGAGGTCGGGGGCCAGAGAACACTGAAGCTTTCTTT. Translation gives CASSRGRGPENTEAFF.

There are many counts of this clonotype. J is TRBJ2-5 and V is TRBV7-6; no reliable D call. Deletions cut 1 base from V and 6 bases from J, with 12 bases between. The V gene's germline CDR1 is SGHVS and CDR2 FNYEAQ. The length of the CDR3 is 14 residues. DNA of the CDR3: TGTGCCAGCAGCTTAGAACCCTTGGAAAAGACCCAGTACTTC. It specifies CASSLEPLEKTQYF.

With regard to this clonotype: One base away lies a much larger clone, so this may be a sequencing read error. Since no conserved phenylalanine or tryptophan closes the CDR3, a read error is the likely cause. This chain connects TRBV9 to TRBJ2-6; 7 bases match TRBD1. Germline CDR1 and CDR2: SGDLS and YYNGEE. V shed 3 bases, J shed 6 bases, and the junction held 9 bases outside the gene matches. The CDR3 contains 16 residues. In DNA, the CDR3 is TGTGCCAGCAGCGCGCTGACAGGGCCCCCGGCCAACGTCCTGACTTTA. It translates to CASSALTGPPANVLTL.

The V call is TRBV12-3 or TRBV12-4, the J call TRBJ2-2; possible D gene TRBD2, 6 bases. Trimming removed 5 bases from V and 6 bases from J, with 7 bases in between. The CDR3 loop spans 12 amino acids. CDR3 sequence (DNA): TGTGCCAGCAGTGGAGGGTCCGGGGAGCTGTTTTTT. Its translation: CASSGGSGELFF.

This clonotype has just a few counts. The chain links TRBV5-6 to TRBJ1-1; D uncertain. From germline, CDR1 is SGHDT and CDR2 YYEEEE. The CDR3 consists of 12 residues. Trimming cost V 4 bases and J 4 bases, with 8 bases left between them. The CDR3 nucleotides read TGTGCCAGCAGCGCAGCGAGCACTGAAGCTTTCTTT. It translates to CASSAASTEAFF. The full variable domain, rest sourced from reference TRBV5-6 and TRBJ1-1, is DAGVTQSPTHLIKTRGQQVTLRCSPKSGHDTVSWYQQALGQGPQFIFQYYEEEERQRGNFPDRFSGHQFPNYSSELNVNALLLGDSALYLCASSAASTEAFFGQGTRLTVV.